Below, 11 T cell receptor beta chains from the same sample are listed, as sequenced in a study of CD8 T cell repertoires and HIV-1 epitope variants. Clones were sequenced by immunoSEQ multiplex PCR, and TCRdb holds only the in-frame ones, with some missing. The table lists 80,000 to 95,000 clones, 60% to 80% of them singletons. The sequencing sample was made of uncultured baseline CD8+ T cells from peripheral blood mononuclear cells (PBMCs). The receptors come from a male donor with HIV.

This chain links TRBV5-1 with TRBJ2-1, with a weak D call TRBD2 (5 bases). Per the germline V gene, CDR1 is SGHRS and CDR2 is YFSETQ. V lost 0 bases and J 4 bases, leaving 23 bases between the germline ends. This CDR3 is 19 amino acids long. The CDR3 coding sequence is TGCGCCAGCAGCTTGGAAGGATGGGCTAGCAGACCCCGGTACAATGAGCAGTTCTTC. Protein product: CASSLEGWASRPRYNEQFF.

The chain is built from TRBV18 and TRBJ1-1, with unresolved D. V was trimmed by 8 bases and J by 3 bases, leaving 13 bases between them. Germline CDR1 is KGHSH and CDR2 is LQKENI. The CDR3 consists of 13 residues. CDR3 residues: CASRQLRDTEAFF. The CDR3 region has the DNA TGTGCCAGCCGACAACTTAGAGACACTGAAGCTTTCTTT.

The rearrangement joins TRBV15 to TRBJ1-1; D not resolved. V gave up 0 bases and J gave up 8 bases, with 16 bases separating them. The CDR3 is made up of 15 amino acids. CDR1 and CDR2 from the germline V gene are LNHNV and YYDKDF (reference sequence). CDR3 protein: CATSREGGRLPEAFF. Written as DNA, the CDR3 is TGTGCCACCAGCAGAGAGGGCGGTAGACTCCCAGAAGCTTTCTTT.

This chain's CDR3 is CASGRGRAIDEQFF. As DNA, the CDR3 is TGTGCCAGCGGGCGCGGGAGGGCCATCGATGAGCAGTTCTTC. The chain joins TRBV6-1 to TRBJ2-1; TRBD2 matches at 9 bases. This CDR3 is built from 14 residues. With 8 bases clipped from V and 8 bases from J, the junction kept 10 bases outside the gene matches. The V gene's germline CDR1 is MNHNS and CDR2 SASEGT.

This clone was seen more than once but under ten times. The rearrangement uses TRBV19 and TRBJ2-5, with TRBD1 matching over 9 bases. Per the germline V gene, CDR1 is LNHDA and CDR2 is SQIVND (reference sequence). Trimming cost V 3 bases and J 5 bases; bases outside gene matches: 10. The length of the CDR3 is 16 residues. CDR3 sequence (DNA): TGTGCCAGTAGTATGTGGACAGGGGCGGATCGGGAGACCCAGTACTTC. Translation: CASSMWTGADRETQYF.

The chain joins TRBV14 to TRBJ2-2, with TRBD1 identical over 8 bases. CDR3 size: 13 residues. Per germline, CDR1 SGHDN and CDR2 FVKESK. With V trimmed by 4 bases and J by 6 bases, 1 base remained unmatched. The CDR3 sequence is CASSPTGAGELFF. In nucleotides, the CDR3 is TGTGCCAGCAGCCCGACAGGGGCCGGGGAGCTGTTTTTT. Full variable domain (rest looked up from reference TRBV14 and TRBJ2-2): EAGVTQFPSHSVIEKGQTVTLRCDPISGHDNLYWYRRVMGKEIKFLLHFVKESKQDESGMPNNRFLAERTGGTYSTLKVQPAELEDSGVYFCASSPTGAGELFFGEGSRLTVL.

The genes are TRBV25-1 and TRBJ2-7; 7 bases are shared with TRBD2. With V trimmed by 6 bases and J by 2 bases, 4 bases remained unmatched. Per germline, CDR1 MGHDK and CDR2 SYGVNS. This CDR3 has 13 residues. The CDR3 bases are TGTGCCAGCAGGAAGGCGGGGGCCTACGAGCAGTACTTC. It yields the protein CASRKAGAYEQYF.

Only a few counts were recorded for this clone. The chain has TRBV18 and TRBJ1-1; 8 nucleotides align to TRBD1. The germline gives CDR1 KGHSH, CDR2 LQKENI. The CDR3 sequence is 13 residues long. V was pared by 3 bases and J by 6 bases, with 3 bases of the junction left unmatched. CDR3 DNA sequence: TGTGCCAGCTCACCGCAGGGGGCTTCTGAAGCTTTCTTT. This codes for CASSPQGASEAFF.

This CDR3 is CASSSGRTGSLRIHGYTF. In DNA, the CDR3 is TGTGCCAGCAGCTCCGGGCGGACAGGGAGCCTTCGTATCCATGGCTACACCTTC. The chain uses TRBV11-3 and TRBJ1-2; TRBD1 aligns across 8 bases. In germline, CDR1 is SGHNT, CDR2 YENEEA. V trimming: 4 bases; J trimming: 6 bases; junction bases outside the gene matches: 19. There are 18 residues in the CDR3.

The chain recombines TRBV5-5 with TRBJ2-7; D perhaps matches TRBD1 (5 bases). With 2 bases removed from V and 2 bases from J, the gap between germline ends came to 11 bases. CDR3 length: 14 amino acids. CDR1 is SGHKS, CDR2 YYEKEE, per germline (reference sequence). The CDR3 spells CASSFAGPTYEQYF. CDR3 sequence (DNA): TGTGCCAGCAGCTTTGCAGGGCCCACCTACGAGCAGTACTTC.

This chain joins TRBV5-4 and TRBJ1-2; 7 nucleotides line up with TRBD1. Trimming at V came to 4 bases and at J to 1 base, leaving 13 bases not matched to a gene. Germline V CDR1 and CDR2: SGHNT, YYREEE (reference sequence). CDR3 length: 17 amino acids. The CDR3, as DNA: TGTGCCAGCAGCCCCGGGACAGCCAACAAGTATAACTATGGCTACACCTTC. Protein sequence: CASSPGTANKYNYGYTF.